These 30 T cell receptor beta chains were all obtained from the same sample, sequenced in a study of regulatory T cells in long-lasting Graves disease. As for time point: newly diagnosed GD, antithyroid drugs for less than 3 months. After RNA was extracted from PBMCs, the TCR library was made from it. Investigators prepared the TCR beta libraries by applying iRepertoire HTBI primers and Arm-PCR of CDR3 regions. TCRdb reprocessed the multiplex PCR reads via MiXCR and lists one record per CDR3 protein. In the table there are around 420,000 distinct CDR3 sequences, about 14% of which are singletons. Sample: peripheral blood mononuclear cells (PBMCs), taken at new diagnosis, from a patient treated with antithyroid drugs. All receptors come from a female donor with Graves disease.

This clonotype has a handful of counts. J is TRBJ2-3 and V is TRBV28; D is perhaps TRBD1 or TRBD2 (5 bases each). The germline CDR1 and CDR2 sequences are MDHEN and SYDVKM. V was clipped by 3 bases and J by 3 bases, with 10 bases between them. The CDR3 has 14 amino acids. The CDR3 DNA reads as TGTGCCAGCAGTTTCGAGGGGAGAACAGATACGCAGTATTTT. Translated, it gives CASSFEGRTDTQYF.

This clonotype has ten or more counts. The gene calls are TRBV20-1 and TRBJ1-2; tentative D call: TRBD1 (5 bases). In germline, CDR1 is DFQATT, CDR2 SNEGSKA (reference sequence). V gave up 3 bases and J gave up 7 bases, with 18 bases separating them. There are 14 residues in the CDR3. The CDR3 loop is CSASAGLLKAGYTF. CDR3 nucleotides: TGCAGTGCTAGTGCAGGGCTTCTAAAGGCTGGCTACACCTTC.

This rearrangement joins TRBV2 to TRBJ1-5; the D gene is possibly TRBD1 (6 bases). Trimming cost V 2 bases and J 2 bases, with 7 bases left between them. Germline assignment: CDR1 SNHLY and CDR2 FYNNEI. The CDR3 has 14 amino acids. In DNA form, the CDR3 reads TGTGCCAGCAGTGAAAGGGGGGGCAATCAGCCCCAGCATTTT. Amino acid sequence: CASSERGGNQPQHF.

This clonotype was detected only a few times. J is TRBJ1-4 and V is TRBV3-1, with a weak D call TRBD1 (6 bases). CDR1 is LGHDT and CDR2 is YNNKEL in the germline V gene (reference sequence). CDR3 length equals 15 residues. The V end was cut by 4 bases, the J end by 4 bases, with 13 bases between. DNA for the CDR3: TGTGCCAGCAGCCTAACAGGGAATGTTAATGAAAAACTGTTTTTT. Its protein is CASSLTGNVNEKLFF.

The table lists this clonotype with many counts. The gene calls are TRBV28 and TRBJ2-5; D possibly uses TRBD1 or TRBD2 (5 bases each). There are 15 residues in the CDR3. Trimming shortened V by 4 bases and J by 5 bases, and 17 bases separated the two germline ends. Germline V gene data show CDR1 as MDHEN and CDR2 as SYDVKM. The CDR3 spells CASSSTQDLRETQYF. For the CDR3, the DNA is TGTGCCAGCAGTTCAACACAGGACTTACGTGAGACCCAGTACTTC.

This clonotype was observed many times. The rearrangement uses TRBV28 and TRBJ2-1; D assignment may be TRBD1 or TRBD2 (6 bases each). This CDR3 spans 18 amino acids. Looked up from germline, CDR1 is MDHEN and CDR2 is SYDVKM. The V end was cut by 3 bases, the J end by 5 bases, with 23 bases between. The CDR3 region has the DNA TGTGCCAGCAGTTTTGGACCCCGGGGGCAGGGGCGAAACAATGAGCAGTTCTTC. Translated: CASSFGPRGQGRNNEQFF.

This rearrangement joins TRBV5-1 to TRBJ1-4; 7 nucleotides agree with TRBD1. The CDR3 totals 16 residues. Germline CDR1 and CDR2: SGHRS and YFSETQ. Trimming cost V 0 bases and J 7 bases; bases outside gene matches: 9. CDR3 loop: CASSLDGHRGSEKLFF. In DNA, the CDR3 is TGCGCCAGCAGCTTGGACGGTCACAGGGGAAGTGAAAAACTGTTTTTT.

In the case of this clonotype: With a far larger clone one base away, a read error is the likely cause. The chain employs TRBV2 and TRBJ1-2; 8 nucleotides agree with TRBD1. In germline, CDR1 is SNHLY, CDR2 FYNNEI. CDR3 size: 13 residues. V lost 8 bases and J lost 4; bases outside the gene matches: 6. CDR3 sequence reads: CASGGQALYGYTF. CDR3 in DNA: TGTGCCAGCGGGGGACAGGCCCTCTATGGCTACACCTTC.

The chain employs TRBV30 and TRBJ2-3; 13 bases are shared with TRBD2. The germline CDR1 and CDR2 sequences are GTSNPN and SVGIG (reference sequence). CDR3 length: 16 amino acids. Trimming removed 4 bases from V and 8 bases from J; junction bases left unmatched: 12. CDR3 amino acids: CAWTPPRTSGRGTQYF. The CDR3 DNA reads TGTGCCTGGACACCACCCCGGACTAGCGGGAGAGGTACGCAGTATTTT.

The CDR3 nucleotides read TGTGCCAGTAGTATGTTGTTCCAGGGGGGCTACAATGAGCAGTTCTTC. Its translation: CASSMLFQGGYNEQFF. V is TRBV19 and J is TRBJ2-1; weak D call: TRBD1 (7 bases). Deletions cut 3 bases from V and 3 bases from J, with 15 bases between. CDR3 length: 16 amino acids. Germline loops: CDR1 LNHDA, CDR2 SQIVND (reference sequence).

The V gene is TRBV6-2 or TRBV6-3, the J gene TRBJ2-1; D may be TRBD2 (6 bases). V was shortened by 7 bases and J by 6 bases, with 10 bases between the two germline ends. There are 12 residues in the CDR3. Germline-derived CDR1 and CDR2 are MNHEY and SVGEGT. The CDR3 coding sequence is TGTGCCAGCATGGGGGGAGCCAATGAGCAGTTCTTC. As protein: CASMGGANEQFF.

This chain uses TRBV20-1 with TRBJ2-5; a possible D gene is TRBD2 (5 bases). Germline lookup yields CDR1 DFQATT and CDR2 SNEGSKA (reference sequence). The CDR3 covers 16 residues. V shed 5 bases and J shed 5 bases, with 24 bases lying between them. The CDR3 DNA is TGCAGTGCTCCCCCGACCGACACCCTGAGGGAGGAGACCCAGTACTTC. Its translation is CSAPPTDTLREETQYF.

This chain uses TRBV12-3 or TRBV12-4 with TRBJ1-6; D may be TRBD1 (6 bases). V lost 5 bases, J lost 7 bases, and 15 bases lay in between. There are 15 residues in the CDR3. The CDR3 DNA sequence: TGTGCCAGCAGTCCACCTCAGGGGAGCAATTCACCCCTCCACTTT. Translated, it gives CASSPPQGSNSPLHF.

This clonotype was seen many times. V gene TRBV6-1 combines with J gene TRBJ2-5; the D call may be TRBD1 or TRBD2 (5 bases each). V was clipped by 6 bases and J by 5 bases, with 13 bases between them. The CDR3 covers 13 residues. Germline V gene data show CDR1 as MNHNS and CDR2 as SASEGT. The CDR3 sequence is CASSPWGRETQYF. The CDR3 DNA follows: TGTGCCAGCAGCCCCTGGGGACGGGAGACCCAGTACTTC.

This clonotype was seen ten or more times. The rearrangement links TRBV5-1 to TRBJ2-7; maybe TRBD1 (5 bases). V lost 4 bases, J lost 2 bases, and 19 bases lay in between. There are 16 residues in the CDR3. Germline loops: CDR1 SGHRS, CDR2 YFSETQ. CDR3 in DNA: TGCGCCAGCAGCCCCTCCAGGGTACTGGACCCCTACGAGCAGTACTTC. Residues: CASSPSRVLDPYEQYF. The full variable domain, its missing parts supplied by reference TRBV5-1 and TRBJ2-7, is KAGVTQTPRYLIKTRGQQVTLSCSPISGHRSVSWYQQTPGQGLQFLFEYFSETQRNKGNFPGRFSGRQFSNSRSEMNVSTLELGDSALYLCASSPSRVLDPYEQYFGPGTRLTVT.

In the case of this clonotype: The likely explanation is a read error, given a far larger clone one base away. The V call is TRBV12-3 or TRBV12-4, the J call TRBJ1-5; 8 positions agree with TRBD1. This CDR3 contains 16 residues. CDR3 DNA: TGTGCCAGCAGCCCCCTAGACAGGGGTAGCAGTCAGCCCCAGCATTTT. Translation gives CASSPLDRGSSQPQHF.

There are many counts of this clonotype. This chain joins TRBV5-6 and TRBJ1-1; D unresolved. The germline V gene has CDR1 SGHDT and CDR2 YYEEEE. V dropped 4 bases and J dropped 1 base, with 11 bases sitting between them. This CDR3 is built from 14 residues. CDR3 sequence reads: CASSTWTENTEAFF. CDR3 coding DNA: TGTGCCAGCAGCACCTGGACGGAGAACACTGAAGCTTTCTTT.

This clonotype was detected ten times or more. The V gene is TRBV24-1, the J gene TRBJ2-7; tentatively, D is TRBD1 (6 bases). The V end was cut by 3 bases, the J end by 2 bases, with 10 bases between. CDR1 and CDR2 (germline): KGHDR, SFDVKD. The CDR3 extends over 14 amino acids. The DNA for the CDR3 is TGTGCCACCAGTGATGGGACACTCACCTACGAGCAGTACTTC. Translated: CATSDGTLTYEQYF.

A word on this clonotype: A read error is possible here, since a much larger clone lies one base away. The rearrangement joins TRBV28 to TRBJ2-7, with 7 bases matching TRBD1. The V gene end was trimmed by 4 bases and the J gene end by 7 bases; junction bases not matched to a gene: 16. This CDR3 has 16 amino acids. Germline V CDR1 and CDR2: MDHEN, SYDVKM. The CDR3 protein is CASSSAPGQLYNEQYF. CDR3 coding DNA: TGTGCCAGCAGTTCTGCTCCGGGACAGCTCTACAATGAGCAGTACTTC.

The V call is TRBV5-6, the J call TRBJ1-1; TRBD1 might be the D (5 bases). This CDR3 has 15 amino acids. Looked up from germline, CDR1 is SGHDT and CDR2 is YYEEEE. The V gene lost 3 bases and the J gene lost 5 bases, with 17 bases spanning the gap. The DNA for the CDR3 is TGTGCCAGCAGCTATGGGGGTAAAACATGGACTGAAGCTTTCTTT. Translated: CASSYGGKTWTEAFF. The variable domain in full, with the rest retrieved from reference TRBV5-6 and TRBJ1-1, is DAGVTQSPTHLIKTRGQQVTLRCSPKSGHDTVSWYQQALGQGPQFIFQYYEEEERQRGNFPDRFSGHQFPNYSSELNVNALLLGDSALYLCASSYGGKTWTEAFFGQGTRLTVV.

Turning to this clonotype: A read error is likely, as this CDR3 ends without the conserved phenylalanine or tryptophan. The J gene is TRBJ1-5, the V gene TRBV10-3; possible D gene TRBD1, 6 bases. CDR1 and CDR2 (germline): ENHRY, SYGVKD. V dropped 10 bases and J dropped 5 bases, with 15 bases sitting between them. This CDR3 has 13 amino acids. The CDR3 loop reads CASKTGPDQPQHS. The CDR3 DNA reads as TGTGCCAGCAAGACAGGCCCCGATCAGCCCCAGCATTCT.

J is TRBJ1-2 and V is TRBV5-4; D is unclear. The CDR3 has 14 residues. V lost 2 bases and J 4 bases, leaving 12 bases between the germline ends. Germline lookup yields CDR1 SGHNT and CDR2 YYREEE (reference sequence). This CDR3 reads CASSFPGSAYGYTF. DNA for the CDR3: TGTGCCAGCAGCTTCCCGGGCTCAGCCTATGGCTACACCTTC.

The J gene is TRBJ2-1, the V gene TRBV5-1; 15 bases map to TRBD2. Germline CDR1 reads SGHRS; CDR2 reads YFSETQ. V was clipped by 1 base and J by 7 bases; unmatched bases: 9. The CDR3 extends over 18 amino acids. CDR3 DNA: TGCGCCAGCAGCTTGAGACCCGGGACTAGCGGGAGGTGGAATGAGCAGTTCTTC. It encodes CASSLRPGTSGRWNEQFF.

The chain has TRBV7-2 and TRBJ1-5; 11 nucleotides agree with TRBD1. Unmatched junction bases numbered 16, after V lost 11 bases and J lost 7 bases. The CDR3 has 16 amino acids. Germline-derived CDR1 and CDR2 are SGHTA and FQGNSA. The CDR3 spells CACSGDGTGGDQPQHF. The CDR3 DNA follows: TGTGCCTGCTCTGGGGACGGGACAGGGGGGGACCAGCCCCAGCATTTT.

Ten or more counts support this clonotype. The chain employs TRBV20-1 and TRBJ2-5; weak D call: TRBD2 (5 bases). CDR1 and CDR2 from the germline V gene are DFQATT and SNEGSKA (reference sequence). V dropped 6 bases and J dropped 5 bases, with 19 bases sitting between them. The CDR3 runs to 14 residues. CDR3 residues: CSASKHEGRETQYF. In nucleotides, the CDR3 is TGCAGTGCCAGCAAACATGAGGGCCGGGAGACCCAGTACTTC.

V usage is TRBV29-1 and J usage is TRBJ2-2, with D perhaps TRBD1 (6 bases). This CDR3 spans 14 amino acids. V was cut by 4 bases and J by 4 bases, with 13 bases left in between. Looked up from germline, CDR1 is SQVTM and CDR2 is ANQGSEA. CDR3 sequence: CSVASTRGTGELFF. The CDR3 coding sequence is TGCAGCGTTGCGTCAACCAGGGGCACCGGGGAGCTGTTTTTT.

This clonotype was picked up a small number of times. The chain recombines TRBV6-1 with TRBJ1-2; 11 nucleotides match TRBD1. Germline assignment: CDR1 MNHNS and CDR2 SASEGT. The CDR3 extends over 15 amino acids. V was clipped by 5 bases and J by 5 bases; unmatched bases: 7. DNA of the CDR3: TGTGCCAGCAGTACCGGGACAGGGGGTTCATATGGCTACACCTTC. Protein: CASSTGTGGSYGYTF.

This clonotype occurred many times. The V gene is TRBV12-3 or TRBV12-4, the J gene TRBJ1-2, with 8 bases fitting TRBD1. V gave up 3 bases and J gave up 5 bases; unmatched junction bases: 5. This CDR3 comprises 14 residues. CDR3 loop: CASSLWTGSYGYTF. CDR3 coding DNA: TGTGCCAGCAGTTTGTGGACAGGGTCTTATGGCTACACCTTC.

The chain combines TRBV5-1 with TRBJ2-3; TRBD2 matches 11 bases. With 4 bases clipped from V and 3 bases from J, the junction kept 7 bases outside the gene matches. The CDR3 is made up of 16 amino acids. CDR1 and CDR2 (germline): SGHRS, YFSETQ. CDR3 loop: CASSVTSGGGTDTQYF. The CDR3 nucleotides read TGCGCCAGCAGCGTCACTAGCGGGGGCGGGACAGATACGCAGTATTTT.

This chain connects TRBV27 to TRBJ2-1; TRBD2 matches at 14 bases. The J segment lost 6 bases and the V segment lost 6 bases, leaving 4 bases of the junction unmatched. Germline V gene lookup returns CDR1 MNHEY and CDR2 SMNVEV (reference sequence). The CDR3 is 15 residues long. CDR3 DNA: TGTGCCAGCAGCCACGGGACTAGCGGGAGCAATGAGCAGTTCTTC. It encodes CASSHGTSGSNEQFF.